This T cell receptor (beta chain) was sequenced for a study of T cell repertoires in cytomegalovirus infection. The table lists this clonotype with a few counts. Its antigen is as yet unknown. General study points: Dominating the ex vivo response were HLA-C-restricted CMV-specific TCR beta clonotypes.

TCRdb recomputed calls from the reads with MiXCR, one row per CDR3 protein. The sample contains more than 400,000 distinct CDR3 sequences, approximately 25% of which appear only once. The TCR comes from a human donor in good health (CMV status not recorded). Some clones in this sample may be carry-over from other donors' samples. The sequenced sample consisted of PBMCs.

The CDR3 nucleotides read TGTGCCAGCAGCCGAACGGGATATGGCAATCAGCCCCAGCATTTT. It encodes CASSRTGYGNQPQHF. The chain joins TRBV9 to TRBJ1-5; D is ambiguous. Trimming shortened V by 4 bases and J by 2 bases, and 13 bases separated the two germline ends. The CDR3 covers 15 residues. Germline CDR1 is SGDLS and CDR2 is YYNGEE.